This record concerns one TCR beta chain sequence. Antigen: not known. The data stem from a study of T cells expressing NK-cell markers. General observations from the study: A few donors' CD3+CD56-NKG2C+ cells were dominated by the same clonotypes.

5'RACE template switching built TCR beta cDNA with unique molecular identifiers. TCRdb reprocessed the 5' RACE reads, keeping one entry per CDR3 protein, no DNA. The sample yields 250,000 or so distinct CDR3 sequences, of which the top ten take up roughly 4.2%. The origin of this receptor is a woman aged 18 to 75 in good health. The sample comprised blood T cells: a sorted CD56 or NKG2C T cell subset, CD4+ or CD8+ T cells, or bulk PBMC T cells (not recorded which).

CDR3 amino acids: CASSPVGQGINEQYF. This chain uses TRBV18 with TRBJ2-7; TCRdb selects TRBD1, and the lack of DNA leaves this call unchecked. Germline V gives CDR1 KGHSH, CDR2 LQKENI. The CDR3 consists of 15 residues. Drawing the rest from reference TRBV18 and TRBJ2-7, the complete variable domain is NAGVMQNPRHLVRRRGQEARLRCSPMKGHSHVYWYRQLPEEGLKFMVYLQKENIIDESGMPKERFSAEFPKEGPSILRIQQVVRGDSAAYFCASSPVGQGINEQYFGPGTRLTVT.